The 25 T cell receptor beta chains listed next were all sequenced from one sample in a study of early T cells in non-severe SARS-CoV-2 infection. TCRdb fed the 5' RACE reads into MiXCR, producing one record per CDR3 protein. Among 85,000 to 100,000 distinct CDR3 sequences, 16% were seen once, and the ten largest hold roughly 1.2%. The material sequenced was whole blood. Receptors were obtained from an adult who was a healthcare worker with PCR-confirmed SARS-CoV-2 infection or an uninfected control (not recorded which).

The rearrangement links TRBV19 to TRBJ1-5; D remains ambiguous. Trimming pared 4 bases from V and 5 bases from J, leaving 15 bases between. Looked up from germline, CDR1 is LNHDA and CDR2 is SQIVND (reference sequence). This CDR3 has 15 amino acids. This CDR3 is CASSTQRPMDQPQHF. In nucleotides, the CDR3 is TGTGCCAGTAGTACTCAACGGCCAATGGATCAGCCCCAGCATTTT.

V and J are TRBV10-3 and TRBJ2-3; 8 bases fit TRBD1. The V and J ends lost 0 bases and 4 bases, in that order; junction bases with no gene match: 6. The CDR3 is made up of 16 amino acids. CDR1 and CDR2 from the germline V gene are ENHRY and SYGVKD. CDR3 amino acids: CAISESGQGLADTQYF. The DNA of the CDR3 is TGTGCCATCAGTGAGTCAGGACAGGGTTTGGCAGATACGCAGTATTTT.

The gene calls are TRBV7-2 and TRBJ2-3; 10 bases line up with TRBD2. The CDR3 extends over 17 amino acids. Germline-derived CDR1 and CDR2 are SGHTA and FQGNSA. J lost 2 bases, V lost 0 bases, and 5 bases had no gene match. CDR3 coding DNA: TGTGCCAGCAGCTTAGCACCTAGCGGGGGAACCACAGATACGCAGTATTTT. It encodes CASSLAPSGGTTDTQYF.

This clonotype was counted only a few times. The chain joins TRBV12-3 or TRBV12-4 to TRBJ1-2; a weak D match, TRBD1 (6 bases). The V gene lost 3 bases and the J gene lost 4 bases, with 15 bases spanning the gap. The CDR3 has 15 residues. The CDR3: CASSLDRALLYGYTF. The DNA for the CDR3 is TGTGCCAGCAGTTTGGACAGAGCACTCCTCTATGGCTACACCTTC.

The sample holds many counts of this clonotype. This chain joins TRBV7-2 and TRBJ2-3, with D perhaps TRBD1 (6 bases). Looked up from germline, CDR1 is SGHTA and CDR2 is FQGNSA. V lost 2 bases and J lost 4, with 13 bases in between. There are 15 residues in the CDR3. The CDR3 spells CASSLHTGLPDTQYF. The CDR3 region has the DNA TGTGCCAGCAGCTTACACACAGGGCTCCCAGATACGCAGTATTTT.

This sequence joins TRBV29-1 and TRBJ1-2, with no clear D. V was shortened by 2 bases and J by 8 bases, with 9 bases between the two germline ends. The CDR3 is 11 amino acids. Germline V lookup: CDR1 SQVTM, CDR2 ANQGSEA. In DNA, the CDR3 is TGCAGCGTTGAAATAATAGGAGGCTACACCTTC. Translation gives CSVEIIGGYTF.

The sample holds a few counts of this clonotype. This rearrangement joins TRBV7-2 to TRBJ2-7, with D uncertain. CDR3 length: 15 amino acids. V lost 3 bases to trimming and J lost 5 bases, with 17 bases between them. CDR1 and CDR2 (germline): SGHTA, FQGNSA. The CDR3 here is CASSLTVLRAHEQYF. The DNA for the CDR3 is TGTGCCAGCAGCTTGACGGTTTTAAGGGCCCACGAGCAGTACTTC.

The sample holds many counts of this clonotype. J is TRBJ2-1 and V is TRBV2; 9 bases align to TRBD2. The CDR3 spans 15 residues. The trim removed 5 bases at V and 7 bases at J, leaving 9 bases unmatched. Per the germline V gene, CDR1 is SNHLY and CDR2 is FYNNEI. CDR3 DNA: TGTGCCAGCAGTCCGGGACTAGCAGTCTGGAATGAGCAGTTCTTC. Protein: CASSPGLAVWNEQFF.

This clonotype was seen a handful of times. The genes are TRBV10-2 and TRBJ1-2; no clear D gene. Germline V gives CDR1 WSHSY, CDR2 SAAADI. The CDR3 totals 11 residues. Trimming took off 4 bases at V and 3 bases at J, with 3 bases between the two ends. CDR3 sequence: CASSGDYGYTF. The CDR3 DNA is TGCGCCAGCAGTGGAGACTATGGCTACACCTTC.

This clonotype was counted ten times or more. The rearrangement joins TRBV28 to TRBJ2-6, with D perhaps TRBD1 or TRBD2 (5 bases each). V dropped 5 bases and J dropped 0 bases, with 14 bases sitting between them. The CDR3 sequence is 17 residues long. Germline loops: CDR1 MDHEN, CDR2 SYDVKM. The CDR3 loop is CASSITGAYSGANVLTF. Written as DNA, the CDR3 is TGTGCCAGCAGTATAACCGGGGCCTACTCTGGGGCCAACGTCCTGACTTTC.

This chain connects TRBV6-6 to TRBJ2-5, with D possibly matching TRBD2 (6 bases). V gave up 0 bases and J gave up 2 bases, with 13 bases separating them. The CDR3 runs 16 residues. Germline loops: CDR1 MNHNY, CDR2 SVGAGI (reference sequence). CDR3 sequence: CASSYSTRKFQETQYF. The CDR3 DNA follows: TGTGCCAGCAGTTACTCGACTAGAAAATTTCAAGAGACCCAGTACTTC.

This clonotype occurred many times. The chain has TRBV10-2 and TRBJ2-3; TRBD2 matches at 8 bases. With 4 bases clipped from V and 1 base from J, the junction kept 10 bases outside the gene matches. The germline CDR1 and CDR2 sequences are WSHSY and SAAADI. This CDR3 spans 17 amino acids. As DNA, the CDR3 is TGCGCCAGCAGTGCTGCGGGAGGCATCCAGGGCACAGATACGCAGTATTTT. Its translation: CASSAAGGIQGTDTQYF.

This clonotype was seen only a few times. The chain links TRBV2 to TRBJ2-3, with TRBD2 as a possible D gene (6 bases). The CDR3 consists of 13 residues. Trimming took off 6 bases at V and 2 bases at J, with 9 bases between the two ends. The germline gives CDR1 SNHLY, CDR2 FYNNEI. The CDR3 protein is CASRDYNTDTQYF. The CDR3 coding sequence is TGTGCCAGCAGGGACTACAACACAGATACGCAGTATTTT.

This clonotype occurred a few times. The rearrangement links TRBV28 to TRBJ2-7, with D possibly being TRBD1 (5 bases). Between the trimmed V and J ends, which lost 2 bases and 5 bases, there was a span of 19 bases. This CDR3 is built from 16 residues. The germline V gene encodes CDR1 MDHEN and CDR2 SYDVKM. CDR3 region: CASSLRASQGGHEQYF. The CDR3 DNA is TGTGCCAGCAGTTTAAGGGCAAGTCAGGGTGGCCACGAGCAGTACTTC.

The chain uses TRBV5-1 and TRBJ2-2; no firm D call. CDR1 and CDR2 (germline): SGHRS, YFSETQ. CDR3 size: 14 residues. V was shortened by 0 bases and J by 1 base, with 4 bases between the two germline ends. CDR3 DNA sequence: TGCGCCAGCAGCTTGGGGCAGAACACCGGGGAGCTGTTTTTT. Its protein is CASSLGQNTGELFF.

This clonotype was seen a few times. The J gene is TRBJ1-6, the V gene TRBV20-1; D not certain. CDR3 length: 14 residues. The V gene's germline CDR1 is DFQATT and CDR2 SNEGSKA (reference sequence). Trimming removed 2 bases at V and 8 bases at J, with 13 bases between. The chain's CDR3 is CSARINLGDSPLHF. The CDR3 region has the DNA TGCAGTGCTAGAATCAACCTTGGTGATTCACCCCTCCACTTT.

V and J are TRBV11-2 and TRBJ1-2; D might be TRBD1 (6 bases). Germline CDR1 and CDR2: SGHAT and FQNNGV. This CDR3 contains 16 residues. Trimming stripped 4 bases from V and 4 bases from J, with 19 bases between. The CDR3 sequence is CASSSPLVQGSYGYTF. DNA of the CDR3: TGTGCCAGCAGCTCCCCCTTGGTGCAGGGGTCCTATGGCTACACCTTC.

The rearrangement uses TRBV13 and TRBJ1-4, with 8 positions matching TRBD1. V was pared by 5 bases and J by 0 bases, with 2 bases of the junction left unmatched. Germline CDR1 and CDR2: PRHDT and FYEKMQ (reference sequence). This CDR3 spans 15 amino acids. Written as DNA, the CDR3 is TGTGCCAGCAGCGCGACAGGGGCAACTAATGAAAAACTGTTTTTT. Protein product: CASSATGATNEKLFF.

The chain joins TRBV28 to TRBJ2-2; 8 nucleotides match TRBD2. Germline V gene sequence: CDR1 MDHEN, CDR2 SYDVKM. The CDR3 totals 15 residues. Trimming at V came to 6 bases and at J to 1 base, leaving 4 bases not matched to a gene. The CDR3 coding sequence is TGTGCCAGCAGCATACTAGCGGAGAACACCGGGGAGCTGTTTTTT. Residues: CASSILAENTGELFF.

V gene TRBV7-9 combines with J gene TRBJ2-1; TRBD1 is a possible D gene (5 bases). The germline CDR1 and CDR2 sequences are SEHNR and FQNEAQ (reference sequence). The CDR3 covers 14 residues. Trimming removed 4 bases from V and 2 bases from J, with 9 bases in between. The CDR3: CASSSSDTYNEQFF. In nucleotides, the CDR3 is TGTGCCAGCAGCTCATCGGACACCTACAATGAGCAGTTCTTC.

The chain links TRBV2 to TRBJ1-5, with 7 bases matching TRBD1. CDR3 length: 15 residues. V was clipped by 6 bases and J by 0 bases; unmatched bases: 5. CDR1 SNHLY and CDR2 FYNNEI come from the germline V gene. For the CDR3, the DNA is TGTGCCAGCAGAGATACAGGGGATAGCAATCAGCCCCAGCATTTT. Translated: CASRDTGDSNQPQHF.

In this sample, this clonotype turned up a few times. The chain links TRBV5-4 to TRBJ2-3; D is undetermined. Between the trimmed V and J ends, which lost 1 base and 6 bases, there was a span of 6 bases. The CDR3 loop spans 12 amino acids. Germline values: CDR1 SGHNT, CDR2 YYREEE (reference sequence). For the CDR3, the DNA is TGTGCCAGCAGCTTGACACCCGATACGCAGTATTTT. Translated, it gives CASSLTPDTQYF.

This clonotype has a single count. The CDR3 ends on some other residue instead of the conserved phenylalanine or tryptophan, so this is likely a read error. The gene calls are TRBV20-1 and TRBJ2-7; D remains ambiguous. The germline CDR1 and CDR2 sequences are DFQATT and SNEGSKA (reference sequence). V gave up 1 base and J gave up 0 bases, with 10 bases separating them. CDR3 length: 14 residues. The CDR3 DNA reads TGCAGTGCTAGAGGGGCAGGAGACTCCTACGAGCAGTACATC. Translation gives CSARGAGDSYEQYI.

This clonotype was counted only a few times. V usage is TRBV5-1 and J usage is TRBJ2-7, with 9 bases fitting TRBD2. CDR3 length equals 14 residues. Per germline, CDR1 SGHRS and CDR2 YFSETQ. The ends lost 0 bases at V and 5 bases at J; junction bases unmatched: 3. Here the CDR3 reads CASSLGLAVHEQYF. DNA of the CDR3: TGCGCCAGCAGCTTGGGACTAGCGGTCCACGAGCAGTACTTC.

The chain carries TRBV7-8 and TRBJ1-2, with a tentative D call TRBD1 (6 bases). CDR1 is SGHVS and CDR2 is FQNEAQ in the germline V gene. This CDR3 has 18 amino acids. Trimming left V 0 bases short and J 0 bases short, with 17 bases between. In nucleotides, the CDR3 is TGTGCCAGCAGCTTAGCAGGACAGACCCAGATTTCTAACTATGGCTACACCTTC. Its translation: CASSLAGQTQISNYGYTF.